The clone carrying this T cell receptor beta chain was seen a handful of times. Its matching antigen is unknown. This sample was taken from a study of human T cells and chemical hapten exposure. For the study at large: How much TCR each sample yielded varied, mostly because pooled library volumes differed slightly. Study observations and caveats: In comparison with controls, expanded TCRs gave rise to a significantly larger number of large CDR3 similarity clusters.

Germline V gives CDR1 SGHRS, CDR2 YFSETQ. The V end lost 5 bases, the J end lost 0 bases, and 18 bases lay between the germline ends. This CDR3 has 18 amino acids. MiXCR, applied by TCRdb to the RACE reads, yields one record per CDR3 protein. The sample holds around 300,000 distinct CDR3 sequences, roughly 6% seen once. The time point is: pre-sensitization, week 0. The treatment: therapeutic diphenylcyclopropenone sensitization with weekly scalp DPC. Sample donors consisted of patients with alopecia, aged 18 to 70 years, who were suitable for DPC. The template was total RNA from unfractionated whole blood.

This sequence joins TRBV5-1 and TRBJ2-6, with D tentatively TRBD2 (5 bases). The clonotype originates from a woman aged 18-35 years with alopecia areata. Some clones in this sample may be carry-over from other donors' samples. The sequencing here drew on whole blood, taken in connection with sensitization to the hapten diphenylcyclopropenone (DPC). CDR3 nucleotide sequence: TGCGCCAGCAGTTACCCCGCCCGGGGATCCTCTGGGGCCAACGTCCTGACTTTC. Translated: CASSYPARGSSGANVLTF. The whole variable domain, remainder taken from reference TRBV5-1 and TRBJ2-6, is KAGVTQTPRYLIKTRGQQVTLSCSPISGHRSVSWYQQTPGQGLQFLFEYFSETQRNKGNFPGRFSGRQFSNSRSEMNVSTLELGDSALYLCASSYPARGSSGANVLTFGAGSRLTVL.